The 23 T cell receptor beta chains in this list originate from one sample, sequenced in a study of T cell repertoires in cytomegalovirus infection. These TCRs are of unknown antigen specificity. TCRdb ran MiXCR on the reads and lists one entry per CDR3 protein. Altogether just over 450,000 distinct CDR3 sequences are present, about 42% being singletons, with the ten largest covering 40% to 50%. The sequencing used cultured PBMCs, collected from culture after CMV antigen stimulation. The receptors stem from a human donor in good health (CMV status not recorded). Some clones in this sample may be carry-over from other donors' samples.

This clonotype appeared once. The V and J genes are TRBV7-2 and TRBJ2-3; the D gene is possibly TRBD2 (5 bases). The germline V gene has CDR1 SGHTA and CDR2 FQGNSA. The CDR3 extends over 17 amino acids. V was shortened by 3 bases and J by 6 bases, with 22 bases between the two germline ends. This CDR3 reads CASSFQAADWRSDTQYF. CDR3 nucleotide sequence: TGTGCCAGCAGCTTCCAGGCGGCGGACTGGCGGTCGGATACGCAGTATTTT.

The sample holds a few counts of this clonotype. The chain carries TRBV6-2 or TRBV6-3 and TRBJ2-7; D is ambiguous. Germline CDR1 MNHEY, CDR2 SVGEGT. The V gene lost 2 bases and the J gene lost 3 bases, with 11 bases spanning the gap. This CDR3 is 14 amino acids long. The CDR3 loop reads CASSYIGPHYEQYF. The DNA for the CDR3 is TGTGCCAGCAGTTACATCGGGCCTCACTACGAGCAGTACTTC.

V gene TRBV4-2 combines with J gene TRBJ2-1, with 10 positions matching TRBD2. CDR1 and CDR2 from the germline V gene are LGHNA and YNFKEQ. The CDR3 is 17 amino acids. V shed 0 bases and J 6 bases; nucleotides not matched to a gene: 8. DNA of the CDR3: TGTGCCAGCAGCCAAGAAGGGCTAGCGGGGGACTCCAATGAGCAGTTCTTC. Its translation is CASSQEGLAGDSNEQFF.

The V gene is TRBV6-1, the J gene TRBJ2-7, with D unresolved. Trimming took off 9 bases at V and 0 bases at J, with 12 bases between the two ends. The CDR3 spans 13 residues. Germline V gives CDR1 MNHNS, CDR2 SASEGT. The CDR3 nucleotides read TGTGCCAGAGGAAGTGACAACTCCTACGAGCAGTACTTC. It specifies CARGSDNSYEQYF.

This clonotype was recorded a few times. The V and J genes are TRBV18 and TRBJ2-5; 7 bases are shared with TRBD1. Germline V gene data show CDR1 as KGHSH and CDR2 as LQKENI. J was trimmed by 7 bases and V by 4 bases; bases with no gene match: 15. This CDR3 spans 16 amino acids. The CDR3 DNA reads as TGTGCCAGCTCACGGGGGACAGCCGCCTCGGGAAGGACCCAGTACTTC. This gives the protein CASSRGTAASGRTQYF.

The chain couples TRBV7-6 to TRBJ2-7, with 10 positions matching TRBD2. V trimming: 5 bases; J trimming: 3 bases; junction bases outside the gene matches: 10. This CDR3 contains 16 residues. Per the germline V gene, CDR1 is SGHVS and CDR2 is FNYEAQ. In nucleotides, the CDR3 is TGTGCCAGCAGCGTAAACCAGGGACTAGCGAGCTACGAGCAGTACTTC. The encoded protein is CASSVNQGLASYEQYF. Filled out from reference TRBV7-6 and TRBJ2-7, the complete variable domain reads GAGVSQSPRYKVTKRGQDVALRCDPISGHVSLYWYRQALGQGPEFLTYFNYEAQQDKSGLPNDRFSAERPEGSISTLTIQRTEQRDSAMYRCASSVNQGLASYEQYFGPGTRLTVT.

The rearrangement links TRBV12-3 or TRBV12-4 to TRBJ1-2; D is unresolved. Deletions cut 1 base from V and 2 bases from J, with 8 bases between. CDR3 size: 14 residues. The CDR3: CASSLERRNYGYTF. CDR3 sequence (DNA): TGTGCCAGCAGTTTAGAGCGCAGGAACTATGGCTACACCTTC.

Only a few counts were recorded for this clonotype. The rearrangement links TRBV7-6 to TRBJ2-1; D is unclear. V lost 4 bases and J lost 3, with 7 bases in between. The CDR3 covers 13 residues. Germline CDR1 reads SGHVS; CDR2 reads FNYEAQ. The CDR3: CASSSLDYNEQFF. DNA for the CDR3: TGTGCCAGCAGCTCCCTGGACTACAATGAGCAGTTCTTC.

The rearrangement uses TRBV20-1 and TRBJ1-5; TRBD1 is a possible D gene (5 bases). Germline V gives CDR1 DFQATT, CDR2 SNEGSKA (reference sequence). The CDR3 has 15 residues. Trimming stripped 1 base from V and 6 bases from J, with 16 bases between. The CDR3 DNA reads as TGCAGTGCTAGAGGAATTGGAGGGGCAGGTCAGCCCCAGCATTTT. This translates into CSARGIGGAGQPQHF.

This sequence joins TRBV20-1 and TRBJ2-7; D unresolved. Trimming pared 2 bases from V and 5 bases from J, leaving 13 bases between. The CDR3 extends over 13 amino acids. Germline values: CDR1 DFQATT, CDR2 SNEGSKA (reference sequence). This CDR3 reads CSARHTQRDEQYF. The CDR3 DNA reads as TGCAGTGCTAGACATACACAAAGGGACGAGCAGTACTTC.

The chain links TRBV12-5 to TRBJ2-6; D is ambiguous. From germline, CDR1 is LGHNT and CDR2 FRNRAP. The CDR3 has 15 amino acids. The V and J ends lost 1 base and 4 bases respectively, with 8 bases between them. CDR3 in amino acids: CASGLGPQGANVLTF. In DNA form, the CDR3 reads TGTGCTAGTGGTTTGGGACCCCAGGGGGCCAACGTCCTGACTTTC.

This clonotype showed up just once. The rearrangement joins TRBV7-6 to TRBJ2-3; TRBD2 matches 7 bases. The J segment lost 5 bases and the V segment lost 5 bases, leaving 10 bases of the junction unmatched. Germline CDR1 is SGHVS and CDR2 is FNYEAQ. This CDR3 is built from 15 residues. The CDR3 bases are TGTGCCAGCAGCCCCTGGGACGGGGGGAAAGATACGCAGTATTTT. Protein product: CASSPWDGGKDTQYF.

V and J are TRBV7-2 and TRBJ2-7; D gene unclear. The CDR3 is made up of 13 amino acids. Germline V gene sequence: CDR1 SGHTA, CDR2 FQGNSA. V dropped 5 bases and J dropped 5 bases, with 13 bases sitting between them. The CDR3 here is CASSPVPGDEQYF. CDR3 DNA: TGTGCCAGCAGCCCCGTACCGGGTGACGAGCAGTACTTC. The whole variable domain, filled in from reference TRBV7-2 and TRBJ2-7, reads GAGVSQSPSNKVTEKGKDVELRCDPISGHTALYWYRQSLGQGLEFLIYFQGNSAPDKSGLPSDRFSAERTGGSVSTLTIQRTQQEDSAVYLCASSPVPGDEQYFGPGTRLTVT.

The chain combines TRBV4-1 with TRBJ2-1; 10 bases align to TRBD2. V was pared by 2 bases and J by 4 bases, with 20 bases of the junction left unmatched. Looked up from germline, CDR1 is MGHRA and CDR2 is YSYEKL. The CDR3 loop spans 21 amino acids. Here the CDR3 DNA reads TGCGCCAGCAGCCAAAGCCCTTTAGTAGCGGGAGGCCCTCTCCTTTACAATGAGCAGTTCTTC. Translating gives CASSQSPLVAGGPLLYNEQFF.

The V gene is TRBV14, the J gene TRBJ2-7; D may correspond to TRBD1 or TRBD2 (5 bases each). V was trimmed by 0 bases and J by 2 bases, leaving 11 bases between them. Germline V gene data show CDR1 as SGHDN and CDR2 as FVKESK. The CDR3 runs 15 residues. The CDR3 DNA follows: TGTGCCAGCAGCCAAGAAGAGGGGCGGACCTACGAGCAGTACTTC. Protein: CASSQEEGRTYEQYF.

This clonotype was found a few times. CDR3 residues: CASSLAPGQGDNGYTF. CDR3 DNA sequence: TGTGCCAGCAGCTTAGCCCCGGGACAGGGGGACAATGGCTACACCTTC. The J gene is TRBJ1-2, the V gene TRBV7-2, with 11 bases matching TRBD1. The ends lost 0 bases at V and 6 bases at J; junction bases unmatched: 6. Per the germline V gene, CDR1 is SGHTA and CDR2 is FQGNSA. The CDR3 spans 16 residues.

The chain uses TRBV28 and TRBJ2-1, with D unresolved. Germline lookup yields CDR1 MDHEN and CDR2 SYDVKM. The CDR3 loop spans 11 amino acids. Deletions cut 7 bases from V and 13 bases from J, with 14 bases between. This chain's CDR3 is CASNLGIDQFF. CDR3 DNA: TGTGCCAGCAACTTGGGAATTGATCAGTTCTTC.

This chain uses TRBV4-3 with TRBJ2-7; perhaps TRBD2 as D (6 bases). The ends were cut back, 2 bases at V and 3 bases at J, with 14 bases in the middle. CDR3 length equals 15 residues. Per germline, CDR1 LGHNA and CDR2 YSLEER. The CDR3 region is CASSQLIGGSYEQYF. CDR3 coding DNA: TGCGCCAGCAGCCAATTAATAGGAGGGAGCTACGAGCAGTACTTC.

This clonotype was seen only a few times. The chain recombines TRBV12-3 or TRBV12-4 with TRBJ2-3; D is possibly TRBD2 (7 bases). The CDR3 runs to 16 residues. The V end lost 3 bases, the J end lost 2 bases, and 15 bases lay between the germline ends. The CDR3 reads CASSFEGGEYTDTQYF. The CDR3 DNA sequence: TGTGCCAGCAGTTTTGAGGGGGGGGAGTACACAGATACGCAGTATTTT.

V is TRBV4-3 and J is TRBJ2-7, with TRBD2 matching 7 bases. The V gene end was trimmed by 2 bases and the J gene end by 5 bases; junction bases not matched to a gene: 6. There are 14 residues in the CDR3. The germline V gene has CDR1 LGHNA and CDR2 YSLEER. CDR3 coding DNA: TGCGCCAGCAGCCAACCGGGACTAAATAACGAGCAGTACTTC. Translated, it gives CASSQPGLNNEQYF.

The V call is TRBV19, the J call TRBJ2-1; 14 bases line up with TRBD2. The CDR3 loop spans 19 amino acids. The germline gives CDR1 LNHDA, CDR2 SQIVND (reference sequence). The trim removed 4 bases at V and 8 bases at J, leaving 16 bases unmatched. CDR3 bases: TGTGCCAGTAGTACCCCGCGCTCGTCCGGGACTAGCGGGAGTCATGAGCAGTTCTTC. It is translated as CASSTPRSSGTSGSHEQFF.

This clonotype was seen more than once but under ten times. CDR3 DNA: TGTGCCAGCAGCTTAGACAGGGCTGAGGATACGCAGTATTTT. Translated: CASSLDRAEDTQYF. The chain carries TRBV7-8 and TRBJ2-3; a weak D match, TRBD1 (6 bases). V was trimmed by 1 base and J by 6 bases, leaving 11 bases between them. Germline CDR1 and CDR2: SGHVS and FQNEAQ. The CDR3 spans 14 residues.

This chain's CDR3 is CASTPGGTNEQFF. The CDR3 nucleotides read TGTGCCAGCACACCGGGGGGAACCAATGAGCAGTTCTTC. The gene calls are TRBV10-3 and TRBJ2-1, with 7 positions matching TRBD2. CDR1 is ENHRY and CDR2 is SYGVKD in the germline V gene. With V trimmed by 10 bases and J by 6 bases, 9 bases remained unmatched. CDR3 length: 13 amino acids.